This TCR beta chain derives from a study of blood T cell repertoires in COVID-19. The wider study: The United States, Italy and Spain supplied acute and convalescent COVID-19 samples. T cells, B-cell-depleted T cells, or PBMCs supplied cDNA or gDNA.

Clones were sequenced by immunoSEQ multiplex PCR, and TCRdb holds only the in-frame ones, with some missing. The data contain approximately 100,000 clones, 71% of them singletons. This clone has just a few counts. Trimming cost V 0 bases and J 7 bases; bases outside gene matches: 7. The CDR3 sequence is 15 residues long. Germline lookup yields CDR1 WNHNN and CDR2 SYGVQD (reference sequence). The TCR sequence derives from a human donor with acute or convalescent COVID-19. The donor label of this sample is uncertain. Input material: peripheral blood. The genes are TRBV10-1 and TRBJ2-7; TRBD1 matches at 9 bases. The DNA for the CDR3 is TGCGCCAGCAGTGAGTCTGGACAGGGGACGCGAGAGCAGTACGTC. This sequence encodes CASSESGQGTREQYV.